This record looks at one T cell receptor beta chain sequence and its context. Profiled with immunoSEQ multiplex PCR; TCRdb holds only in-frame clones, not every one. The table lists 90,000 to 120,000 clones, 82% of them singletons. Per the germline V gene, CDR1 is SGHRS and CDR2 is YFSETQ. V was shortened by 2 bases and J by 3 bases, with 12 bases between the two germline ends. The CDR3 sequence is 14 residues long. This entry is derived from a study of control samples from healthy donors and cancer patients. This chain links TRBV5-1 with TRBJ2-7; D possibly corresponds to TRBD1 (6 bases). This receptor was taken from a man younger than 35 in good health. Material: blood. The CDR3 spells CASSFTGMGYEQYF. In DNA form, the CDR3 reads TGCGCCAGCAGCTTCACAGGGATGGGCTACGAGCAGTACTTC.